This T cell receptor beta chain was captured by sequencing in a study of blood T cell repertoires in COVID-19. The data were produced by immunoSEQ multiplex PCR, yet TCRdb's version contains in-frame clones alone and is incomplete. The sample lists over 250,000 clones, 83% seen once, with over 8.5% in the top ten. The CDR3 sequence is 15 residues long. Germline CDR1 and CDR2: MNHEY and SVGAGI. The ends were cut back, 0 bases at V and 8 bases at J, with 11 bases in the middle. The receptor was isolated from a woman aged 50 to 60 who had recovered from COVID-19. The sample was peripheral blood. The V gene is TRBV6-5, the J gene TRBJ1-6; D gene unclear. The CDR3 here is CASSYSLRLDSPLHF. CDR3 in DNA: TGTGCCAGCAGTTACTCGCTCAGGTTGGATTCACCCCTCCACTTT.